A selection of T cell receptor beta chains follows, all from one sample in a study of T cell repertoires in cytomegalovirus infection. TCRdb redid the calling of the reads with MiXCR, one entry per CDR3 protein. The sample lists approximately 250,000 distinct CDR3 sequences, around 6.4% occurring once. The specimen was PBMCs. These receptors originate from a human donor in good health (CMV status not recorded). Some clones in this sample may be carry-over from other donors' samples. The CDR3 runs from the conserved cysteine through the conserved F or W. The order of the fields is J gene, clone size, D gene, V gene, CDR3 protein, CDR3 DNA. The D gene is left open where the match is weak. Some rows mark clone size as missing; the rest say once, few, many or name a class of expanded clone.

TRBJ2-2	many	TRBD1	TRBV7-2	CASRTGQGNTGELFF	TGTGCCAGCAGGACGGGACAGGGGAACACCGGGGAGCTGTTTTTT
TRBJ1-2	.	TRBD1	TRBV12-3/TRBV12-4	CASSETGGRIGYTF	TGTGCCAGCAGTGAGACAGGGGGAAGGATTGGCTACACCTTC
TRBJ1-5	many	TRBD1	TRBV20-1	CSATGTGIPHGNQPQHF	TGCAGTGCTACCGGGACAGGGATACCCCACGGCAATCAGCCCCAGCATTTT
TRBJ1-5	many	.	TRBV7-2	CASSYRAEGNQPQHF	TGTGCCAGCAGCTATCGGGCCGAGGGGAATCAGCCCCAGCATTTT
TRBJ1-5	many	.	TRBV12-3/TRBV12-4	CASSLNQGRGGQPQHF	TGTGCCAGCAGTTTAAATCAAGGGCGGGGAGGTCAGCCCCAGCATTTT
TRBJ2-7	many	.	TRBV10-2	CASSESWGPYEQYF	TGCGCCAGCAGTGAGTCTTGGGGACCCTACGAGCAGTACTTC
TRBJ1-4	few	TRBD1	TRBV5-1	CASTYGTANEKLFF	TGCGCCAGCACCTACGGGACAGCTAATGAAAAACTGTTTTTT
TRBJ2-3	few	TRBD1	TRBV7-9	CASSLDRGERTDTQYF	TGTGCCAGCAGCTTAGACAGGGGTGAACGCACAGATACGCAGTATTTT
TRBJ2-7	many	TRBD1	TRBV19	CASSFPGQGAGEQYF	TGTGCCAGTAGTTTCCCGGGACAGGGGGCTGGAGAGCAGTACTTC
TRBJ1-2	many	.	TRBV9	CASSHPNLDRNYGYTF	TGTGCCAGCAGCCACCCCAACCTCGACAGAAACTATGGCTACACCTTC
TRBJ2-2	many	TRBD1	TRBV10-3	CAIGTGYTGELFF	TGTGCCATCGGGACAGGGTACACCGGGGAGCTGTTTTTT
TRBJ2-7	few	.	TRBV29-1	CSVAGAGYEQYF	TGCAGCGTTGCAGGGGCAGGTTACGAGCAGTACTTC
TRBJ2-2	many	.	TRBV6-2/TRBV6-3	CASSYNTRPGELFF	TGTGCCAGCAGTTACAATACGCGACCCGGGGAGCTGTTTTTT